This entry lists 2 T cell receptor beta chains sequenced from one sample in a study of blood T cell repertoires in COVID-19. Sequenced by immunoSEQ multiplex PCR; TCRdb stores in-frame clones only, minus some. The repertoire includes 150,000 or so clones, 85% to 90% of them detected once, and roughly 2.9% sits in the top ten. The specimen sequenced was peripheral blood. Receptors originate from a man between 60 and 75 years old with active or convalescent COVID-19.

The V gene is TRBV5-6, the J gene TRBJ1-2, with 8 bases fitting TRBD1. CDR1 and CDR2 from the germline V gene are SGHDT and YYEEEE. The V segment lost 4 bases and the J segment 2 bases; nucleotides outside the gene matches: 10. The CDR3 is 16 residues long. The CDR3 loop reads CASSVGTGGLNYGYTF. Written as DNA, the CDR3 is TGTGCCAGCAGCGTGGGAACAGGGGGTCTAAACTATGGCTACACCTTC.

This chain joins TRBV19 and TRBJ1-1; TRBD1 matches 8 bases. V shed 5 bases, J shed 4 bases, and the junction held 6 bases outside the gene matches. The CDR3 runs 14 residues. CDR1 is LNHDA and CDR2 is SQIVND in the germline V gene (reference sequence). The CDR3 loop is CASSRAGGGTEAFF. The CDR3 DNA reads TGTGCCAGTAGTCGTGCAGGGGGCGGCACTGAAGCTTTCTTT.